This is a list of T cell receptor beta chains from one sample in a study of human T cells and chemical hapten exposure. TCRdb independently ran MiXCR on the RACE reads; one entry per CDR3 protein. The table shows about 120,000 distinct CDR3 sequences, with around 15% occurring only once. Sequenced material: whole blood, taken in connection with sensitization to the hapten diphenylcyclopropenone (DPC). Source of these receptors: a man younger than 30 with alopecia areata. Some clones in this sample may be carry-over from other donors' samples. The CDR3 runs from the conserved cysteine through the conserved F or W. Fields, in order: V gene, clone size, J gene, D gene, CDR3 protein, CDR3 DNA. The D gene is left open where the match is weak. Size values are once, few and many counts, or a class for expanded clones, and some rows have none.

V gene: TRBV9; clone size: few; J gene: TRBJ1-1; D gene: .; CDR3 protein: CASSVEGSNTEAFF; CDR3 DNA: TGTGCCAGCAGCGTAGAGGGCAGTAACACTGAAGCTTTCTTT
V gene: TRBV10-3; clone size: .; J gene: TRBJ2-3; D gene: .; CDR3 protein: CAISESDSGADTQYF; CDR3 DNA: TGTGCCATCAGTGAGTCGGACAGCGGCGCAGATACGCAGTATTTT
V gene: TRBV9; clone size: once; J gene: TRBJ2-3; D gene: TRBD2; CDR3 protein: CASSPSGGALDTQYF; CDR3 DNA: TGTGCCAGCAGCCCTAGCGGGGGGGCCTTAGATACGCAGTATTTT
V gene: TRBV6-4; clone size: few; J gene: TRBJ2-6; D gene: .; CDR3 protein: CASSDRSSGANVLTF; CDR3 DNA: TGTGCCAGCAGTGACAGGAGCTCTGGGGCCAACGTCCTGACTTTC
V gene: TRBV18; clone size: .; J gene: TRBJ1-6; D gene: .; CDR3 protein: CASSPRGQESPLHF; CDR3 DNA: TGTGCCAGCTCACCACGGGGGCAGGAGTCACCCCTCCACTTT
V gene: TRBV12-3/TRBV12-4; clone size: .; J gene: TRBJ1-3; D gene: TRBD1; CDR3 protein: CASSETGTLGNTIYF; CDR3 DNA: TGTGCCAGCAGTGAGACAGGGACCCTTGGAAACACCATATATTTT
V gene: TRBV11-2; clone size: few; J gene: TRBJ2-5; D gene: .; CDR3 protein: CASSLGIGETQYF; CDR3 DNA: TGTGCCAGCAGCTTAGGGATCGGAGAGACCCAGTACTTC
V gene: TRBV6-4; clone size: few; J gene: TRBJ1-6; D gene: .; CDR3 protein: CASSVQPNNSPLHF; CDR3 DNA: TGTGCCAGCAGTGTACAGCCTAATAATTCACCCCTCCACTTT
V gene: TRBV2; clone size: few; J gene: TRBJ1-4; D gene: TRBD1; CDR3 protein: CASRRGTGEDKLFF; CDR3 DNA: TGTGCCAGCAGAAGAGGGACAGGGGAAGATAAACTGTTTTTT
V gene: TRBV6-1; clone size: few; J gene: TRBJ1-6; D gene: .; CDR3 protein: CASREGEWMNSPLHF; CDR3 DNA: TGTGCCAGCAGGGAGGGGGAATGGATGAATTCACCCCTCCACTTT
V gene: TRBV4-3; clone size: .; J gene: TRBJ1-1; D gene: .; CDR3 protein: CASSQRTAENTEAFF; CDR3 DNA: TGCGCCAGCAGCCAACGGACAGCGGAGAACACTGAAGCTTTCTTT
V gene: TRBV20-1; clone size: .; J gene: TRBJ2-1; D gene: .; CDR3 protein: CSARETGRPYNEQFF; CDR3 DNA: TGCAGTGCTAGAGAAACAGGCCGACCCTACAATGAGCAGTTCTTC
V gene: TRBV11-2; clone size: .; J gene: TRBJ2-1; D gene: .; CDR3 protein: CASSLERANEQFF; CDR3 DNA: TGTGCCAGCAGCTTAGAAAGGGCCAATGAGCAGTTCTTC